This TCR beta chain is drawn from a study of molecular identifiers for immune sequencing clone quantification. Trimming took 2 bases from V and 3 from J, leaving 12 bases between them. Per the germline V gene, CDR1 is MNHNS and CDR2 is SASEGT. The CDR3 runs to 15 residues. Input for naive CD8 libraries was roughly 17,000 to 1,000,000 sorted cells; the RNA fraction used was 10%, 30% or 50%. Naive CD8 T cells were sorted, and the gate applied was CD8+CD4-CCR7+CD45RA+. TCRdb recomputed calls from the PCR reads with MiXCR, one row per CDR3 protein. The sample holds over 85,000 distinct CDR3 sequences, 20% to 25% seen once. The table lists this clonotype with many counts. Its target is not known. Study-level findings and limits: Underestimated sizes of highly expanded clones could result from identical TCR molecules that share a barcode. Even with some 920,000 naive cells present, spiked Jurkat TCR RNA from one cell was reportedly detectable.

The sequence was obtained from a human donor in good health. Some libraries in this study had Jurkat cell RNA spiked in. The chain couples TRBV6-1 to TRBJ2-3, with D perhaps TRBD2 (6 bases). The sequenced material came from naive CD8+ T cells from blood, with Jurkat cell RNA spiked in. Subset reported: FACS-sorted CD8+CD4-CCR7+CD45RA+ naive T cells. As DNA, the CDR3 is TGTGCCAGCAGTGAATGGAGGGTTGGGACAGATACGCAGTATTTT. Translation gives CASSEWRVGTDTQYF.